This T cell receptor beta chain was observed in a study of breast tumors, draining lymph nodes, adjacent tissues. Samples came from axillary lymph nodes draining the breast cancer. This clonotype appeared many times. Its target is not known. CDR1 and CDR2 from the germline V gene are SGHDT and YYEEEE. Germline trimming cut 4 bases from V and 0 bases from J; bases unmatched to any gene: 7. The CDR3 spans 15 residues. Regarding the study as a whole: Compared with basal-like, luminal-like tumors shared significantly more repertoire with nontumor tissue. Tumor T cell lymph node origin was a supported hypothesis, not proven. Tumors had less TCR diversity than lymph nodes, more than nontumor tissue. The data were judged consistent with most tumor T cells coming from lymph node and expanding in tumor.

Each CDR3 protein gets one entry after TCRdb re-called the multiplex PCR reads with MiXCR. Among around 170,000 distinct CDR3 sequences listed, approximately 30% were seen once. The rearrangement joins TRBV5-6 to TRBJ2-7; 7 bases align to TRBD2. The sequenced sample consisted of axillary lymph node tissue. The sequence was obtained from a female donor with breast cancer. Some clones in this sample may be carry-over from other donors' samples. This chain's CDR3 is CASSPTGGSSYEQYF. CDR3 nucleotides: TGTGCCAGCAGCCCTACCGGGGGGAGCTCCTACGAGCAGTACTTC.